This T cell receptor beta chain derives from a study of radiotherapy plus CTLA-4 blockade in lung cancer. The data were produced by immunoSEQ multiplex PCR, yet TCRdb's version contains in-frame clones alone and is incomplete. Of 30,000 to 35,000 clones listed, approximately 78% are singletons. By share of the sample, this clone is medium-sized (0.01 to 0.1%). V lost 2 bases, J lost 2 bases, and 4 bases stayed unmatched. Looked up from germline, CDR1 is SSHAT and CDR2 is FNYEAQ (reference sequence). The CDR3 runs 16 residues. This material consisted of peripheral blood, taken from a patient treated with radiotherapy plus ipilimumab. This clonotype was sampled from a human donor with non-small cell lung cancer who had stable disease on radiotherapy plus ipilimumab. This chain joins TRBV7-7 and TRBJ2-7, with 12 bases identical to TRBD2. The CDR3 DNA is TGTGCCAGCAGCTTACCATCTAGCGGGGGGGCCTACGAGCAGTACTTC. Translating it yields CASSLPSSGGAYEQYF.